This TCR beta chain was retrieved from a study of brain T cells in children with intractable seizures. This CDR3 is 15 amino acids long. V was clipped by 2 bases and J by 4 bases, with 14 bases between them. The germline CDR1 and CDR2 sequences are MNHNS and SASEGT. The table came from immunoSEQ multiplex PCR; TCRdb's copy has only in-frame clones and leaves some out. The table shows approximately 23,000 clones, with under 95% occurring only once. The sequenced cases were selected for having the highest brain T cell transcript signatures. Sample: peripheral blood, taken at surgery. The rearrangement links TRBV6-1 to TRBJ1-2; tentatively, D is TRBD1 (5 bases). This receptor was taken from a boy aged 10-17 years with focal cortical dysplasia and intractable seizures. The CDR3 spells CASSEWFSGGYGYTF. In nucleotides, the CDR3 is TGTGCCAGCAGTGAATGGTTTTCCGGGGGCTATGGCTACACCTTC.